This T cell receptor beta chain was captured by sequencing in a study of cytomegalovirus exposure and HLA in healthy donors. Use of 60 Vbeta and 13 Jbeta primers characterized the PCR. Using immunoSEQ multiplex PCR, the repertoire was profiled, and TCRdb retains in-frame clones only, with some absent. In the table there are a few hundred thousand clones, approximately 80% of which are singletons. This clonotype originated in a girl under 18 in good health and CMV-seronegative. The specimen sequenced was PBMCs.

CDR3: CASSARAARGSYNSPLHF. DNA for the CDR3: TGTGCCAGCAGCGCCCGCGCAGCCCGAGGCTCCTATAATTCACCCCTCCACTTT. The chain links TRBV7-2 to TRBJ1-6; no clear D. Trimming took off 5 bases at V and 0 bases at J, with 17 bases between the two ends. Germline CDR1 reads SGHTA; CDR2 reads FQGNSA. The CDR3 loop spans 18 amino acids.